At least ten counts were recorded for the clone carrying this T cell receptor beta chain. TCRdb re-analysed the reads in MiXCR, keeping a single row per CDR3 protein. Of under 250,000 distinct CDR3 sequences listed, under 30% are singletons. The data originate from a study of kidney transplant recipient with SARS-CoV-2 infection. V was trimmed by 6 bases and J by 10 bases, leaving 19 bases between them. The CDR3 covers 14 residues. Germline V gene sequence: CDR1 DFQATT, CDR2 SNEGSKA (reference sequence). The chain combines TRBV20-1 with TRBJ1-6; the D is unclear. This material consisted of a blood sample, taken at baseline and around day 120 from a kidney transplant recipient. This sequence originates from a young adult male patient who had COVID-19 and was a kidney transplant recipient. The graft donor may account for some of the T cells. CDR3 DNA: TGCAGTGCAAAGGTGCGCAGCCTTCGGTCACCCCTCCACTTT. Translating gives CSAKVRSLRSPLHF.